The 10 T cell receptor beta chains reported below all come from one sample, sequenced in a study of blood T cell repertoires in COVID-19 (dated by TCRdb to about 2020). The method behind the library was the immunoSEQ multiplex PCR assay. Drawn from immuneACCESS, this table holds only the in-frame rearrangements with V and J called that TCRdb kept. Clones are partly lost; checked studies trace under half to an unresolved V gene and leave the rest unexplained. The sample records fewer than 50,000 clones, roughly four fifths of which are singletons. Together, the top ten hold about 14% of the sample. The sample was peripheral blood. All receptors come from a human donor in a cohort sampled during active COVID-19.

The CDR3 bases are TGTGCCAGCAGCTTAGATCGGAGCAATCAGCCCCAGCATTTT. Encoded protein: CASSLDRSNQPQHF. This sequence joins TRBV11-2 and TRBJ1-5; D is unresolved. This CDR3 has 14 residues. V was trimmed by 0 bases and J by 1 base, leaving 4 bases between them. CDR1 is SGHAT, CDR2 FQNNGV, per germline.

The rearrangement joins TRBV5-1 to TRBJ1-5, with TRBD1 identical over 11 bases. The CDR3 spans 14 residues. V lost 4 bases to trimming and J lost 7 bases; unmatched junction nucleotides: 4. Germline V lookup: CDR1 SGHRS, CDR2 YFSETQ. The CDR3 DNA reads TGCGCCAGCAGCAAGGGGACAGGGGGACAGCCCCAGCATTTT. Translating gives CASSKGTGGQPQHF.

The chain links TRBV4-1 to TRBJ2-1, with 10 bases matching TRBD1. Germline V gives CDR1 MGHRA, CDR2 YSYEKL. CDR3 length: 15 amino acids. J gave up 4 bases and V 4 bases, and 4 bases lay outside the gene matches. The chain's CDR3 is CASSPGTGVYNEQFF. The CDR3 region has the DNA TGCGCCAGCAGCCCCGGGACAGGGGTATACAATGAGCAGTTCTTC.

This clone was counted only a few times. V usage is TRBV3-1 (or the pseudogene TRBV3-2) and J usage is TRBJ2-3; a weak D match, TRBD1 (5 bases). V was shortened by 3 bases and J by 4 bases, with 14 bases between the two germline ends. The V gene's germline CDR1 is LGHDT and CDR2 YNNKEL (reference sequence). This CDR3 is built from 15 residues. The CDR3: CASSHNSQGSDTQYF. The DNA of the CDR3 is TGTGCCAGCAGCCACAATTCCCAGGGTTCAGATACGCAGTATTTT.

This chain uses TRBV5-1 with TRBJ2-7; 8 nucleotides align to TRBD1. The V segment lost 0 bases and the J segment 3 bases; nucleotides outside the gene matches: 2. CDR3 length equals 14 residues. Looked up from germline, CDR1 is SGHRS and CDR2 is YFSETQ. CDR3 loop: CASSLGDRIYEQYF. CDR3 coding DNA: TGCGCCAGCAGCTTGGGGGACAGGATCTACGAGCAGTACTTC.

J is TRBJ1-6 and V is TRBV6-6; weak D call: TRBD1 (5 bases). The V end was cut by 8 bases, the J end by 9 bases, with 14 bases between. There are 13 residues in the CDR3. Germline V gives CDR1 MNHNY, CDR2 SVGAGI (reference sequence). DNA of the CDR3: TGTGCCAGCGGGGGGGAGGAGACTTCACCCCTCCACTTT. Protein sequence: CASGGEETSPLHF.

This clone was recorded once. The chain recombines TRBV5-4 with TRBJ2-5; 9 bases align to TRBD1. This CDR3 comprises 16 residues. Losses at the gene ends were 4 bases for V and 4 bases for J; bases not matched to a gene: 11. The germline V gene has CDR1 SGHNT and CDR2 YYREEE (reference sequence). CDR3 nucleotides: TGTGCCAGCAGCCCTTGGGGGGACAGGGCGGGAGAGACCCAGTACTTC. This translates into CASSPWGDRAGETQYF.

The CDR3 reads CASRYRLAAPYEQYF. The CDR3 bases are TGTGCCAGCAGATATCGGCTAGCGGCCCCCTACGAGCAGTACTTC. J is TRBJ2-7 and V is TRBV6-5, with 7 bases that match TRBD2. The trim removed 6 bases at V and 2 bases at J, leaving 10 bases unmatched. Germline values: CDR1 MNHEY, CDR2 SVGAGI. This CDR3 contains 15 residues.

The V call is TRBV9, the J call TRBJ2-3; 9 bases map to TRBD2. With V trimmed by 0 bases and J by 7 bases, 6 bases remained unmatched. CDR1 is SGDLS, CDR2 YYNGEE, per germline. The CDR3 length is 15 residues. The CDR3 DNA reads TGTGCCAGCAGCGTAGTGAGCGGGAGGACGAATACGCAGTATTTT. Amino acid sequence: CASSVVSGRTNTQYF.

V and J are TRBV19 and TRBJ2-5; TRBD1 agrees at 8 bases. The ends lost 4 bases at V and 5 bases at J; junction bases unmatched: 12. Germline CDR1 is LNHDA and CDR2 is SQIVND (reference sequence). This CDR3 region has 16 residues. The CDR3 here is CASSTLTGTGVETQYF. For the CDR3, the DNA is TGTGCCAGTAGTACCCTGACCGGGACAGGAGTGGAGACCCAGTACTTC.